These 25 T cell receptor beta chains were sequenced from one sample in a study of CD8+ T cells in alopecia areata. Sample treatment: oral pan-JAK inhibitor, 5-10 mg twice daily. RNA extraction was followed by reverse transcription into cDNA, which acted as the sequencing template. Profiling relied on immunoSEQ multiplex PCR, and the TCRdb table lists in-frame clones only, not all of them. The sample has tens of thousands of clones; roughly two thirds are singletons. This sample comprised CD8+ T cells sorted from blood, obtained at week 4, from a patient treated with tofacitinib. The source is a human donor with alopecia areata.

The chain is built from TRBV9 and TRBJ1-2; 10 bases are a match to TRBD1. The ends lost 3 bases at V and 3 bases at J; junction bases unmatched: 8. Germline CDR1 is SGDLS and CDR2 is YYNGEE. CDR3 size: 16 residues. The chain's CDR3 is CASSGPGTGEHYGYTF. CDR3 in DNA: TGTGCCAGCAGCGGACCCGGGACAGGGGAACACTATGGCTACACCTTC.

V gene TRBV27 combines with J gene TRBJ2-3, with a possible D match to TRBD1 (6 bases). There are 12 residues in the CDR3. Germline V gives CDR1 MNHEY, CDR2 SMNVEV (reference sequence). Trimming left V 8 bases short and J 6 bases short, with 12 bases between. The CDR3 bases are TGTGCCAGCGGTACCCAGGGGGATACGCAGTATTTT. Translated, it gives CASGTQGDTQYF.

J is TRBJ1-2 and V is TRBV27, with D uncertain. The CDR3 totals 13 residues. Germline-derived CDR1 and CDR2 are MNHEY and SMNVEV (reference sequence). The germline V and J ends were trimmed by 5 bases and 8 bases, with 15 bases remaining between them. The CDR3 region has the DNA TGTGCCAGCAGTCTGCAGGCCGCCGGCGGCTACACCTTC. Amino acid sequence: CASSLQAAGGYTF.

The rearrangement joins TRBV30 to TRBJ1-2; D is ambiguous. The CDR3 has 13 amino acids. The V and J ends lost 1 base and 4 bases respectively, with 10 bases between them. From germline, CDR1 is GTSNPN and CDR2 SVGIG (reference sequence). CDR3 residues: CAWSAEDPYGYTF. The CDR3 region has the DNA TGTGCCTGGAGTGCTGAGGACCCCTATGGCTACACCTTC.

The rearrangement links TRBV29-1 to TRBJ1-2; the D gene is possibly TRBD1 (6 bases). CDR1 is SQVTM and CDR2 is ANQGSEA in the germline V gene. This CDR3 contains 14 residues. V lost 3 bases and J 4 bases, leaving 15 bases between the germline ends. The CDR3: CSVEATRGAYGYTF. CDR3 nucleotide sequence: TGCAGCGTTGAGGCTACCCGGGGGGCCTATGGCTACACCTTC.

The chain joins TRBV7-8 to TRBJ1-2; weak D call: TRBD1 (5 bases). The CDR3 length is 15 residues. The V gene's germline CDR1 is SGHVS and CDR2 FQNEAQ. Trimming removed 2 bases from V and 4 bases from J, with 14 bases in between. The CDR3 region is CASSLLAAGRYGYTF. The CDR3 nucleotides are TGTGCCAGCAGCTTATTGGCAGCGGGACGCTATGGCTACACCTTC.

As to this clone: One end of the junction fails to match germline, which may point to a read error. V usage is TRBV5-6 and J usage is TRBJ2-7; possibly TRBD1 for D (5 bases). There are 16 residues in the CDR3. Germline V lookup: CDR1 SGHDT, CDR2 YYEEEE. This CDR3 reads CTSSLYTSGNSYEQYF. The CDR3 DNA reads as TGTACCAGCAGCTTGTATACTTCAGGGAATAGCTACGAGCAGTACTTC.

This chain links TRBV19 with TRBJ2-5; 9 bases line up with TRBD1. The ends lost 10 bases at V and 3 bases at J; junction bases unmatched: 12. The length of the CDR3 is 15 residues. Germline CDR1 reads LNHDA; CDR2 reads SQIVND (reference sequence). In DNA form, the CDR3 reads TGTGCCACTACCCGGGACAGGGCTGGTGAAGAGACCCAGTACTTC. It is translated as CATTRDRAGEETQYF.

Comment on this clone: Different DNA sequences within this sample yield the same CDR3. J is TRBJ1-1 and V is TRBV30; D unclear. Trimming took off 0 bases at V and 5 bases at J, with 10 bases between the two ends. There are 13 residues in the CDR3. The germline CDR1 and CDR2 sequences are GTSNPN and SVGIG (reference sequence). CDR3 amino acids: CAWSVVRGTEAFF. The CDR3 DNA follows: TGTGCCTGGAGTGTGGTAAGAGGTACTGAAGCTTTCTTT.

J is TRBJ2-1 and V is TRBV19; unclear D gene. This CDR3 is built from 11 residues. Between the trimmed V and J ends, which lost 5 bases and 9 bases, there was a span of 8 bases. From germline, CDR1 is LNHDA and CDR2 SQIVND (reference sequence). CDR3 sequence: CASSAEGEQFF. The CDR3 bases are TGTGCCAGTAGTGCGGAAGGTGAGCAGTTCTTC.

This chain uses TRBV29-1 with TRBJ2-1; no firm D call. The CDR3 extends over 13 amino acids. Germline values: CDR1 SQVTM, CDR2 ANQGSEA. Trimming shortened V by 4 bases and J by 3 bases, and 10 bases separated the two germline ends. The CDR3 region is CSVVVANYNEQFF. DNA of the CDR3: TGCAGCGTTGTGGTAGCAAACTACAATGAGCAGTTCTTC.

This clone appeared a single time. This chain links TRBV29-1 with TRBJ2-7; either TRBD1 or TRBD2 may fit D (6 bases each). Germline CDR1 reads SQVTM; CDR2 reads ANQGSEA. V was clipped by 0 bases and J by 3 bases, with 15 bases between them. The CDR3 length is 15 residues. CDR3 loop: CSVEDRGGGGYEQYF. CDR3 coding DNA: TGCAGCGTTGAAGATCGTGGAGGGGGTGGCTACGAGCAGTACTTC.

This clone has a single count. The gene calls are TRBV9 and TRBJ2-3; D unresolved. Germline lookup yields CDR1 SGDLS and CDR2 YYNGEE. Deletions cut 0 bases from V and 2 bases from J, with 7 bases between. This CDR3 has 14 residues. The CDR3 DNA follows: TGTGCCAGCAGCGTAGATGGAACCACAGATACGCAGTATTTT. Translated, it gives CASSVDGTTDTQYF.

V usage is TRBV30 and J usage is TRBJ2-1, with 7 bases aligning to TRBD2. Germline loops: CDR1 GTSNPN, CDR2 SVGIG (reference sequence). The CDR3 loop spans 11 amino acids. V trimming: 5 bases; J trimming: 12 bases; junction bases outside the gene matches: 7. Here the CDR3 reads CAWGGKRGQFF. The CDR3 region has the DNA TGTGCCTGGGGTGGAAAGCGGGGGCAGTTCTTC.

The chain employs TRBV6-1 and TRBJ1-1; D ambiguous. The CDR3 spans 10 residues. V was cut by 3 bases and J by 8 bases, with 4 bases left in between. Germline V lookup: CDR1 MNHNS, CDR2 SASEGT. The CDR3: CASSDPEAFF. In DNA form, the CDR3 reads TGTGCCAGCAGTGACCCAGAAGCTTTCTTT.

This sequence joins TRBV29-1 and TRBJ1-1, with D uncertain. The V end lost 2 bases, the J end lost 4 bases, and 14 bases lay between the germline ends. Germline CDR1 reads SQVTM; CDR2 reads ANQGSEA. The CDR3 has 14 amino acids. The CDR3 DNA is TGCAGCGTTGAATTCCGTGGTTCACGCACTGAAGCTTTCTTT. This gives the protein CSVEFRGSRTEAFF.

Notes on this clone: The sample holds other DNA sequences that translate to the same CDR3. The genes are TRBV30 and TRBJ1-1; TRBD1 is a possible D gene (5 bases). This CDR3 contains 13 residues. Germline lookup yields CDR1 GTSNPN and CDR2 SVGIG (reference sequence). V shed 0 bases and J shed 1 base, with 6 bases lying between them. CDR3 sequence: CAWSVQGNTEAFF. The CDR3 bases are TGTGCCTGGAGTGTGCAGGGGAACACTGAAGCTTTCTTT.

The chain's CDR3 is CASSPPKVGRGNEQFF. In DNA, the CDR3 is TGTGCCAGCAGCCCCCCAAAAGTGGGGAGAGGGAATGAGCAGTTCTTC. The chain employs TRBV14 and TRBJ2-1; D may be TRBD2 (5 bases). The CDR3 is 16 amino acids. V lost 4 bases and J lost 7, with 20 bases in between. CDR1 SGHDN and CDR2 FVKESK come from the germline V gene.

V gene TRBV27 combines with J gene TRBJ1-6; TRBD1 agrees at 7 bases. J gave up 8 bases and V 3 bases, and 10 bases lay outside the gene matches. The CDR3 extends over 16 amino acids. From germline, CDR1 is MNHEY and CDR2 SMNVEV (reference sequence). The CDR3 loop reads CASSFLGQLNDSPLHF. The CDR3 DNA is TGTGCCAGCAGTTTCCTGGGACAGCTAAACGATTCACCCCTCCACTTT.

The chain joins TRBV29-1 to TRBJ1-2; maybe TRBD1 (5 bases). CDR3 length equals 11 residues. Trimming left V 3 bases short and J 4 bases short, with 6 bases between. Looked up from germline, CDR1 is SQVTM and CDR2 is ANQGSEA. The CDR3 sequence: CSVEGPYGYTF. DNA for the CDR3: TGCAGCGTTGAGGGACCCTATGGCTACACCTTC.

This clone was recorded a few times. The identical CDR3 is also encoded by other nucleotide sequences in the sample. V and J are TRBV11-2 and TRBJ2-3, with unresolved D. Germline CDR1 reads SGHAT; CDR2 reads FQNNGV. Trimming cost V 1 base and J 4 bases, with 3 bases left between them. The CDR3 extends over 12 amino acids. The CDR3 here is CASSLGADTQYF. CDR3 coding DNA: TGTGCCAGCAGCTTAGGGGCAGATACGCAGTATTTT.

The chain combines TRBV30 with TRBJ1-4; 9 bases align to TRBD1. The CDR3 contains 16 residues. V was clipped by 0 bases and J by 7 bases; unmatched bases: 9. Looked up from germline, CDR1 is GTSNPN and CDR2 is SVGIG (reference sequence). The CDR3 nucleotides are TGTGCCTGGAGTGTAACACTTGGGACAGGGCTTGAAAAACTGTTTTTT. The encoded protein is CAWSVTLGTGLEKLFF.

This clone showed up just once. DNA for the CDR3: TGTGCCAGCAGTTTAAGTTTAGCGGGGGCCTTTTACGAGCAGTACTTC. Translated, it gives CASSLSLAGAFYEQYF. The chain has TRBV27 and TRBJ2-7, with TRBD2 matching over 9 bases. CDR3 length equals 16 residues. With 2 bases clipped from V and 4 bases from J, the junction kept 9 bases outside the gene matches. Germline V gene lookup returns CDR1 MNHEY and CDR2 SMNVEV (reference sequence).

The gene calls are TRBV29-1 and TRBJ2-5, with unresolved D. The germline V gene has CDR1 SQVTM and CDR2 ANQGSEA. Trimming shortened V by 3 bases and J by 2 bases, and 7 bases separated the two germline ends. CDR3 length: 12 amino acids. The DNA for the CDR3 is TGCAGCGTTGAGTCTAGTCAAGAGACCCAGTACTTC. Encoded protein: CSVESSQETQYF.

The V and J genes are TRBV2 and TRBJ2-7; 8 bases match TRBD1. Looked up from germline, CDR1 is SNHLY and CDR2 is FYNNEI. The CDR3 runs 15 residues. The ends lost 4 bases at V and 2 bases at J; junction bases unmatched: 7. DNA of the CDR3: TGTGCCAGCAGTGCGTGGACAGGGCGAGCCTACGAGCAGTACTTC. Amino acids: CASSAWTGRAYEQYF. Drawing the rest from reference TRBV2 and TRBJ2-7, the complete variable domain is EPEVTQTPSHQVTQMGQEVILRCVPISNHLYFYWYRQILGQKVEFLVSFYNNEISEKSEIFDDQFSVERPDGSNFTLKIRSTKLEDSAMYFCASSAWTGRAYEQYFGPGTRLTVT.